This T cell receptor (beta chain) was captured by sequencing in a study of cytomegalovirus exposure and HLA in healthy donors. Unrecorded immune exposure was likely among donors, who were nominally healthy when sampled. As concerns this clone: Its specificity is not known.

Overall study findings and caveats: A prior analysis recorded that most TCR beta V segments were productive about 87% or about 30% of the time. The authors enumerated over 150 TCR beta chains as linked to cytomegalovirus.

Vbeta (60) and Jbeta (13) primers were used in the PCR. Produced via immunoSEQ multiplex PCR; TCRdb's table is partial and in-frame only. The data show approximately 110,000 clones, and the top ten clones hold less than 4.5%. Germline V gives CDR1 SGHTA, CDR2 FQGNSA. The V gene lost 0 bases and the J gene lost 1 base, with 9 bases spanning the gap. The CDR3 is 15 amino acids. This sequence was found in a man aged 25-40 years in good health and CMV-seronegative. What was sequenced was PBMCs. The chain uses TRBV7-2 and TRBJ1-1; D gene unclear. CDR3 amino acids: CASSLANSGNTEAFF. DNA for the CDR3: TGTGCCAGCAGCTTAGCTAACTCGGGGAACACTGAAGCTTTCTTT. Looking up the rest from reference TRBV7-2 and TRBJ1-1 gives the full variable domain: GAGVSQSPSNKVTEKGKDVELRCDPISGHTALYWYRQSLGQGLEFLIYFQGNSAPDKSGLPSDRFSAERTGGSVSTLTIQRTQQEDSAVYLCASSLANSGNTEAFFGQGTRLTVV.